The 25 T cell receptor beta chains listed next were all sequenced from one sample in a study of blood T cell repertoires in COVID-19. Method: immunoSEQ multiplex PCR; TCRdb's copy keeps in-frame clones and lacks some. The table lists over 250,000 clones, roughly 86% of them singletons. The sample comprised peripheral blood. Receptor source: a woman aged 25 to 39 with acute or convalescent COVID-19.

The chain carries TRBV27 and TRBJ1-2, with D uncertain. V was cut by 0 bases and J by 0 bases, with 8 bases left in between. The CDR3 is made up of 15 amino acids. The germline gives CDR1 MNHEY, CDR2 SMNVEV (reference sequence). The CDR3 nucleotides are TGTGCCAGCAGTTTATCGTTAGATCCTAACTATGGCTACACCTTC. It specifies CASSLSLDPNYGYTF.

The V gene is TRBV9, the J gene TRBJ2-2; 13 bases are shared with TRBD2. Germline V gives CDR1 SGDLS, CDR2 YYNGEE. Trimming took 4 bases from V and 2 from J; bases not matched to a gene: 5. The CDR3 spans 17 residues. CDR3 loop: CASSPGLAGVNTGELFF. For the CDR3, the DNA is TGTGCCAGCAGCCCAGGACTAGCGGGAGTTAACACCGGGGAGCTGTTTTTT.

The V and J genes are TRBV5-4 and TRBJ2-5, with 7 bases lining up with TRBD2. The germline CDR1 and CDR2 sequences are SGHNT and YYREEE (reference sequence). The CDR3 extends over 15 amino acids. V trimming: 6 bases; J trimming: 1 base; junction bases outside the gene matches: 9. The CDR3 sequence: CASTQPGGGQETQYF. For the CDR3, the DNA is TGTGCCAGCACCCAACCTGGCGGGGGCCAAGAGACCCAGTACTTC. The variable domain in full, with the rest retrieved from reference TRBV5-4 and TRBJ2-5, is ETGVTQSPTHLIKTRGQQVTLRCSSQSGHNTVSWYQQALGQGPQFIFQYYREEENGRGNFPPRFSGLQFPNYSSELNVNALELDDSALYLCASTQPGGGQETQYFGPGTRLLVL.

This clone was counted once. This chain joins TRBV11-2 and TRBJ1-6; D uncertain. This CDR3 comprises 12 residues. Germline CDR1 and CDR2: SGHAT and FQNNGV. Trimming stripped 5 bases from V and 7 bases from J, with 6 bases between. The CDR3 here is CASSLGNSPLHF. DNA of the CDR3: TGTGCCAGCAGCCTCGGGAATTCACCCCTCCACTTT.

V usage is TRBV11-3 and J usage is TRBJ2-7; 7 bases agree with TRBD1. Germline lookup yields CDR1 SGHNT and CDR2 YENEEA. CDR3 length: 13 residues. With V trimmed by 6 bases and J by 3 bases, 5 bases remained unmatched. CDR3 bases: TGTGCCAGCAGAAGACAGGGTCACTACGAGCAGTACTTC. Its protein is CASRRQGHYEQYF.

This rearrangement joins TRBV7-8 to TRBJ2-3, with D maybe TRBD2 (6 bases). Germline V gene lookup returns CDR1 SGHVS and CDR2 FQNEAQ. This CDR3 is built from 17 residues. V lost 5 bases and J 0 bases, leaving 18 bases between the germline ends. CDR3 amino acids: CASSLTTLAISTDTQYF. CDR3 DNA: TGTGCCAGCAGCCTCACCACGCTAGCGATAAGCACAGATACGCAGTATTTT. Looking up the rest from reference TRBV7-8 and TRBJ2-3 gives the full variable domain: GAGVSQSPRYKVAKRGQDVALRCDPISGHVSLFWYQQALGQGPEFLTYFQNEAQLDKSGLPSDRFFAERPEGSVSTLKIQRTQQEDSAVYLCASSLTTLAISTDTQYFGPGTRLTVL.

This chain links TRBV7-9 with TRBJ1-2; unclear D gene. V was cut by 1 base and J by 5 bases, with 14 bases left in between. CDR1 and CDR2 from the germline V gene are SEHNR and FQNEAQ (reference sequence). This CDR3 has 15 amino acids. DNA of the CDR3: TGTGCCAGCAGCTTAGGAGGCCTCGATCGGTATGGCTACACCTTC. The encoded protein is CASSLGGLDRYGYTF.

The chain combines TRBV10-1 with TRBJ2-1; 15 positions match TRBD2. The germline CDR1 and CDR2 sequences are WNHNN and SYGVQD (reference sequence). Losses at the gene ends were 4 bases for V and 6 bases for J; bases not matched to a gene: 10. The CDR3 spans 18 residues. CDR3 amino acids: CASSAIGLAGGLTNEQFF. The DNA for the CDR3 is TGCGCCAGCAGTGCTATTGGACTAGCGGGAGGGTTAACCAATGAGCAGTTCTTC.

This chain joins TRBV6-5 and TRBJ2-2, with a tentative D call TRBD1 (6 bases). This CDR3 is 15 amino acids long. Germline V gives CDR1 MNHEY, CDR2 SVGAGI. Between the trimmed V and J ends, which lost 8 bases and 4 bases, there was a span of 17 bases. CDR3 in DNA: TGTGCCAGCCCAAAGGGGGTCTGCGGCACCGGGGAGCTGTTTTTT. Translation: CASPKGVCGTGELFF.

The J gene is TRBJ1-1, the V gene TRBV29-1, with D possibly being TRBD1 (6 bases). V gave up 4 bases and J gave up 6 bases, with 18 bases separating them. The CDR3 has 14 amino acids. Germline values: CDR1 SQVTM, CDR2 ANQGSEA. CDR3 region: CSVVGQGFLAEAFF. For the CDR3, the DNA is TGCAGCGTTGTGGGACAAGGTTTTTTGGCTGAAGCTTTCTTT. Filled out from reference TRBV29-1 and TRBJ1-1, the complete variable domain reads SAVISQKPSRDICQRGTSLTIQCQVDSQVTMMFWYRQQPGQSLTLIATANQGSEATYESGFVIDKFPISRPNLTFSTLTVSNMSPEDSSIYLCSVVGQGFLAEAFFGQGTRLTVV.

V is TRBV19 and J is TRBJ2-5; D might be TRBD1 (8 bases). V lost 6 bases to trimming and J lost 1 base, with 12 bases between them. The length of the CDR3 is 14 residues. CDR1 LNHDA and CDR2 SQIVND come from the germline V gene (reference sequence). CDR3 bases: TGTGCCAGTAGGAACAGGGGGGGCCAAGAGACCCAGTACTTC. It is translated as CASRNRGGQETQYF.

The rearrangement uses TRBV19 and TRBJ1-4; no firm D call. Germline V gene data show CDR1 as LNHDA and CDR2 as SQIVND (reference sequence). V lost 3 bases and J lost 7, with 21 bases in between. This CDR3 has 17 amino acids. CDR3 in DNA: TGTGCCAGTAGTATCCCCCTTTTCAGGCCGGAAAGTGAAAAACTGTTTTTT. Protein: CASSIPLFRPESEKLFF.

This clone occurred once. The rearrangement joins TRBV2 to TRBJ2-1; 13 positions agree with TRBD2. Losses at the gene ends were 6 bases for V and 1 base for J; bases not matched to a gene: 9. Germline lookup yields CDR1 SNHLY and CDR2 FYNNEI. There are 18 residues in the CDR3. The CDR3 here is CASRSRTSGRSSYNEQFF. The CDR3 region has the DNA TGTGCCAGCAGATCACGGACTAGCGGGAGAAGTTCCTACAATGAGCAGTTCTTC. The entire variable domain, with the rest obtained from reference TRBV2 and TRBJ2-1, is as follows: EPEVTQTPSHQVTQMGQEVILRCVPISNHLYFYWYRQILGQKVEFLVSFYNNEISEKSEIFDDQFSVERPDGSNFTLKIRSTKLEDSAMYFCASRSRTSGRSSYNEQFFGPGTRLTVL.

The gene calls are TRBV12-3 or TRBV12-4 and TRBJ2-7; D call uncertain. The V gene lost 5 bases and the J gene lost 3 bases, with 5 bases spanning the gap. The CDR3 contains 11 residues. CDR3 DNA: TGTGCCAGCAGTCCAGGCTACGAGCAGTACTTC. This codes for CASSPGYEQYF.

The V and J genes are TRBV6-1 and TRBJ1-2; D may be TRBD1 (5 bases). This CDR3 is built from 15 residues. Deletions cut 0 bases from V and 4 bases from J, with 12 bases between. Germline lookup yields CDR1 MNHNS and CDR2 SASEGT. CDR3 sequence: CASSEALETAYGYTF. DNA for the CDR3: TGTGCCAGCAGTGAAGCGCTAGAGACAGCCTATGGCTACACCTTC.

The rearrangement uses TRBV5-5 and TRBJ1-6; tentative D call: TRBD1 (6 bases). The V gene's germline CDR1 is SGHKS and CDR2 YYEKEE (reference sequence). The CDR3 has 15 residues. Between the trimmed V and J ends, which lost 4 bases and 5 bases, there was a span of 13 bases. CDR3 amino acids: CASSRQAINNSPLHF. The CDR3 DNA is TGTGCCAGCAGCCGACAGGCAATAAATAATTCACCCCTCCACTTT.

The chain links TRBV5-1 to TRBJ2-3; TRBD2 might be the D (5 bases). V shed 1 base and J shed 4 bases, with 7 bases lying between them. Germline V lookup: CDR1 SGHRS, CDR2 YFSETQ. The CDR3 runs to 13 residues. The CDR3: CASSLLEADTQYF. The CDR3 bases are TGCGCCAGCAGCTTGTTGGAGGCAGATACGCAGTATTTT.

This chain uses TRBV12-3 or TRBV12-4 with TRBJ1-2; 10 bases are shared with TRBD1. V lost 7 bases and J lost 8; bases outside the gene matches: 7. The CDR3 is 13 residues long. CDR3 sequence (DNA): TGTGCCAGCAATAGACAGGGGGCGCGGGGCTACACCTTC. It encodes CASNRQGARGYTF.

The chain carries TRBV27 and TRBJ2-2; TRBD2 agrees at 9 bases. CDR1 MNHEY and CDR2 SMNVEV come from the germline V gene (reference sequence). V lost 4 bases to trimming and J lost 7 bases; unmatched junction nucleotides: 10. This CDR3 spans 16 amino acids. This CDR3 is CASSSPLREGVGELFF. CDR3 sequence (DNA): TGTGCCAGCAGTTCCCCTCTGCGGGAGGGGGTCGGGGAGCTGTTTTTT.

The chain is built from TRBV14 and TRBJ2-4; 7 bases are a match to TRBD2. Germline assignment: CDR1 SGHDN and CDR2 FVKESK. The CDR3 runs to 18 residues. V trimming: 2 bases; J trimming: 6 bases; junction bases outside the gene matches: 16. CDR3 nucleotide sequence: TGTGCCAGCAGCCAAAAGTACCCCGGCGGGAGTACCAGAAACATTCAGTACTTC. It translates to CASSQKYPGGSTRNIQYF.

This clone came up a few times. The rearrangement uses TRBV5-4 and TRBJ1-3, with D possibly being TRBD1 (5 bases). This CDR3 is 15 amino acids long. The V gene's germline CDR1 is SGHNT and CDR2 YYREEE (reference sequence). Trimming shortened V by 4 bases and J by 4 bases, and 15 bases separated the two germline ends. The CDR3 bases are TGTGCCAGCAGCCGGGACCCCCGGGAGGGAAACACCATATATTTT. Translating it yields CASSRDPREGNTIYF. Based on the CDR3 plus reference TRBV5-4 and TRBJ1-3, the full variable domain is ETGVTQSPTHLIKTRGQQVTLRCSSQSGHNTVSWYQQALGQGPQFIFQYYREEENGRGNFPPRFSGLQFPNYSSELNVNALELDDSALYLCASSRDPREGNTIYFGEGSWLTVV.

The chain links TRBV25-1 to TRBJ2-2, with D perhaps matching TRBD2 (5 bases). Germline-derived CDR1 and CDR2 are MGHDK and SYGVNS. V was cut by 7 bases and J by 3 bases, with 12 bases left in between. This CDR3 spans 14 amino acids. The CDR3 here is CASISSGYTGELFF. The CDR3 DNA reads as TGTGCCAGCATTAGCAGCGGATACACCGGGGAGCTGTTTTTT.

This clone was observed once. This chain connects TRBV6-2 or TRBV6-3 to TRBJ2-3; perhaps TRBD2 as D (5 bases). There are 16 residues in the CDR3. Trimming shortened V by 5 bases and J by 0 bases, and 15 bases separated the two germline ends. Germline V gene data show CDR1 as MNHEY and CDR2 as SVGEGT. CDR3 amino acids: CASSLPSGFSTDTQYF. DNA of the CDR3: TGTGCCAGCAGTCTGCCAAGCGGTTTTAGCACAGATACGCAGTATTTT.

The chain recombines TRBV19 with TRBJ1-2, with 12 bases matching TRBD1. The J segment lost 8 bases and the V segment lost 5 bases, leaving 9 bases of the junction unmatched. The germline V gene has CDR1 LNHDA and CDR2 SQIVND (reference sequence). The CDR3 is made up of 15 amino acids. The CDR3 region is CASSLGQGAIYGYTF. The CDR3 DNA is TGTGCCAGTAGTTTGGGACAGGGGGCGATTTACGGCTACACCTTC.

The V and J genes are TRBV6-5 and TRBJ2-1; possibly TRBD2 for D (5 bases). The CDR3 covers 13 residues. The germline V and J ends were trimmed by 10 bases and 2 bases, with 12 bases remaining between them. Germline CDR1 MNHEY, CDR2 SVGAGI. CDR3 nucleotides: TGTGCCACTGCTAGCTGGCCCTACAATGAGCAGTTCTTC. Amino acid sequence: CATASWPYNEQFF.